The 16 T cell receptor beta chains below were found in one sample sequenced in a study of blood T cell repertoires in COVID-19 (TCRdb year 2020). The method behind the library was the immunoSEQ multiplex PCR assay. TCRdb carries this immuneACCESS record with in-frame sequences only. Its versions omit some clonotypes, under half of them owing to an unresolved V gene in the studies checked, with the rest unexplained. Recorded for this sample are 200,000 to 250,000 clones; roughly 85% of them occurred a single time. Together, the top ten hold about 2.4% of the sample. What was sequenced was peripheral blood. The receptors originated from a woman in her sixties or seventies with COVID-19, enrolled during active disease.

The chain combines TRBV6-5 with TRBJ1-3; D remains unclear. V was clipped by 0 bases and J by 8 bases, with 17 bases between them. This CDR3 region has 16 residues. CDR1 and CDR2 (germline): MNHEY, SVGAGI. This CDR3 is CASSYSAPGEGHTIYF. CDR3 sequence (DNA): TGTGCCAGCAGTTACTCGGCCCCCGGGGAGGGCCACACCATATATTTT.

This chain joins TRBV6-2 or TRBV6-3 and TRBJ2-7; 8 positions match TRBD2. V shed 10 bases, J shed 0 bases, and the junction held 8 bases outside the gene matches. CDR3 size: 14 residues. CDR1 MNHEY and CDR2 SVGEGT come from the germline V gene. This chain's CDR3 is CATSTGGNSYEQYF. The CDR3 DNA reads as TGTGCCACCAGCACGGGGGGGAACTCCTACGAGCAGTACTTC.

The chain links TRBV7-2 to TRBJ1-5; tentatively, D is TRBD1 (5 bases). The V end lost 6 bases, the J end lost 0 bases, and 12 bases lay between the germline ends. The length of the CDR3 is 15 residues. Germline V gene sequence: CDR1 SGHTA, CDR2 FQGNSA. CDR3 DNA: TGTGCCAGCAGGGGGGGGGTGAATAGCAATCAGCCCCAGCATTTT. Translating gives CASRGGVNSNQPQHF.

V and J are TRBV3-1 (or the pseudogene TRBV3-2) and TRBJ1-5; 7 positions agree with TRBD1. Germline V gene sequence: CDR1 LGHDT, CDR2 YNNKEL (reference sequence). V lost 4 bases, J lost 7 bases, and 10 bases stayed unmatched. The CDR3 runs to 15 residues. CDR3 amino acids: CASSPWTGGGQPQHF. The CDR3 nucleotides are TGTGCCAGCAGCCCCTGGACAGGCGGAGGGCAGCCCCAGCATTTT.

This clone appeared once. The chain joins TRBV7-2 to TRBJ1-1; D gene unclear. Germline CDR1 reads SGHTA; CDR2 reads FQGNSA. The CDR3 runs 14 residues. V was trimmed by 1 base and J by 0 bases, leaving 6 bases between them. CDR3 DNA sequence: TGTGCCAGCAGCTTAGTCCACATGAACACTGAAGCTTTCTTT. Protein product: CASSLVHMNTEAFF.

V and J are TRBV27 and TRBJ2-7; 10 bases agree with TRBD2. CDR3 size: 16 residues. V lost 4 bases to trimming and J lost 7 bases; unmatched junction nucleotides: 13. CDR1 MNHEY and CDR2 SMNVEV come from the germline V gene (reference sequence). The CDR3 DNA reads TGTGCCAGCAGTTCCTCTACGGCTAGCGGGAGCTTGGAGCAGTACTTC. Encoded protein: CASSSSTASGSLEQYF.

The gene calls are TRBV7-8 and TRBJ2-7; D is possibly TRBD2 (6 bases). V lost 4 bases and J lost 3, with 13 bases in between. This CDR3 spans 14 amino acids. Germline values: CDR1 SGHVS, CDR2 FQNEAQ. The chain's CDR3 is CASSYGSTGYEQYF. Written as DNA, the CDR3 is TGTGCCAGCAGCTACGGGAGCACCGGCTACGAGCAGTACTTC.

The chain uses TRBV12-3 or TRBV12-4 and TRBJ2-1; 7 bases agree with TRBD2. V lost 7 bases and J lost 7; bases outside the gene matches: 7. The CDR3 length is 13 residues. The CDR3 here is CASTQRGPNEQFF. CDR3 nucleotide sequence: TGTGCCAGCACCCAGCGGGGTCCTAATGAGCAGTTCTTC.

The CDR3 region has the DNA TGTGCCAGTAGTTCCCGACCGGGACAGATTAACTATGGCTACACCTTC. The encoded protein is CASSSRPGQINYGYTF. This chain links TRBV19 with TRBJ1-2; 7 positions agree with TRBD1. Germline CDR1 reads LNHDA; CDR2 reads SQIVND (reference sequence). Trimming cost V 5 bases and J 1 base; bases outside gene matches: 10. CDR3 size: 16 residues.

The chain links TRBV7-9 to TRBJ1-1; 7 nucleotides line up with TRBD1. The germline CDR1 and CDR2 sequences are SEHNR and FQNEAQ (reference sequence). CDR3 length: 15 residues. Germline trimming cut 2 bases from V and 5 bases from J; bases unmatched to any gene: 8. The CDR3 DNA reads as TGTGCCAGCAGCTTAAGGGGGCAGGGTGTTACTGAAGCTTTCTTT. This translates into CASSLRGQGVTEAFF.

For this clone: An end of the junction differs from the germline gene, which may be a read error. The V gene is TRBV11-3, the J gene TRBJ2-3; 10 bases are a match to TRBD2. The V gene's germline CDR1 is SGHNT and CDR2 YENEEA. This CDR3 contains 15 residues. The CDR3 is CASSPGTSVKDTQYF. The CDR3, as DNA: TGTGCCAGCAGCCCGGGGACTAGCGTAAAAGATACACAGTATTTT.

The V call is TRBV19, the J call TRBJ2-1; the match to TRBD2 covers 7 bases. The CDR3 extends over 16 amino acids. Germline V gives CDR1 LNHDA, CDR2 SQIVND (reference sequence). V lost 6 bases to trimming and J lost 0 bases; unmatched junction nucleotides: 8. The CDR3 DNA is TGTGCCAGTAGCGATCTTCTAGCGGCCTCCTACAATGAGCAGTTCTTC. Its translation is CASSDLLAASYNEQFF. Supplemented by reference TRBV19 and TRBJ2-1, the full variable domain reads DGGITQSPKYLFRKEGQNVTLSCEQNLNHDAMYWYRQDPGQGLRLIYYSQIVNDFQKGDIAEGYSVSREKKESFPLTVTSAQKNPTAFYLCASSDLLAASYNEQFFGPGTRLTVL.

This clone was picked up a small number of times. The V gene is TRBV7-2, the J gene TRBJ2-5; D perhaps matches TRBD2 (5 bases). In germline, CDR1 is SGHTA, CDR2 FQGNSA. The CDR3 is 15 amino acids. Trimming took off 1 base at V and 4 bases at J, with 13 bases between the two ends. The DNA for the CDR3 is TGTGCCAGCAGCTTAGATTTGAGGGCACGAGAGACCCAGTACTTC. Protein: CASSLDLRARETQYF.

The chain recombines TRBV3-1 (or the pseudogene TRBV3-2) with TRBJ1-2; 7 bases fit TRBD1. Germline loops: CDR1 LGHDT, CDR2 YNNKEL (reference sequence). There are 16 residues in the CDR3. V lost 0 bases, J lost 7 bases, and 11 bases stayed unmatched. The CDR3 reads CASSQDFARGLGGYTF. For the CDR3, the DNA is TGTGCCAGCAGCCAAGATTTCGCCAGGGGGTTGGGTGGCTACACCTTC.

This clone was counted a few times. J is TRBJ1-2 and V is TRBV2; D is possibly TRBD1 (5 bases). Germline-derived CDR1 and CDR2 are SNHLY and FYNNEI. The V and J ends lost 6 bases and 8 bases respectively, with 19 bases between them. The CDR3 totals 14 residues. The CDR3 is CASRTWEGQMGYTF. CDR3 nucleotide sequence: TGTGCCAGCAGGACGTGGGAGGGGCAGATGGGCTACACCTTC.

The chain couples TRBV7-2 to TRBJ2-3; 7 positions agree with TRBD2. The CDR3 covers 14 residues. Germline loops: CDR1 SGHTA, CDR2 FQGNSA. V shed 0 bases, J shed 8 bases, and the junction held 5 bases outside the gene matches. The CDR3 DNA reads as TGTGCCAGCAGCTTAGCGCTAGCGGTTGGTACGCAGTATTTT. Its translation is CASSLALAVGTQYF.